A single sample is the source of the 11 T cell receptor beta chains below, sequenced in a study of T cell responses to AZD1222 COVID-19 vaccine. Method: immunoSEQ multiplex PCR; TCRdb's copy keeps in-frame clones and lacks some. The sample has about 97,000 clones; approximately 90% are singletons. The material sequenced was peripheral blood, taken on day 0 of AZD1222 vaccination. These receptors all stem from an adult in good health.

In its sample, this clone was seen once. The chain couples TRBV11-1 to TRBJ1-3, with D hard to call. The CDR3 loop spans 15 amino acids. The V end was cut by 1 base, the J end by 0 bases, with 7 bases between. The V gene's germline CDR1 is SGHAT and CDR2 FQDESV (reference sequence). The chain's CDR3 is CASSLEGYSGNTIYF. CDR3 sequence (DNA): TGTGCCAGCAGCTTAGAGGGATACTCTGGAAACACCATATATTTT.

As to this clone: A junction end diverges from the germline sequence, so it may reflect a read error. The chain recombines TRBV6-4 with TRBJ2-7, with TRBD1 matching over 7 bases. In germline, CDR1 is MRHNA, CDR2 SNTAGT. The CDR3 extends over 13 amino acids. CDR3 DNA sequence: TGTGCCAGCAGTAGAGGGGGCTCCCACGAGCAGTACTTC. Translated: CASSRGGSHEQYF.

This chain joins TRBV6-2 or TRBV6-3 and TRBJ1-4; D gene ambiguous. Germline V CDR1 and CDR2: MNHEY, SVGEGT. Deletions cut 4 bases from V and 5 bases from J, with 14 bases between. This CDR3 has 15 amino acids. The CDR3 sequence: CASSSGGIGNEKLFF. The CDR3 DNA follows: TGTGCCAGCAGTTCGGGTGGAATCGGCAATGAAAAACTGTTTTTT.

The gene calls are TRBV5-6 and TRBJ2-1; tentative D call: TRBD1 (6 bases). Trimming shortened V by 0 bases and J by 3 bases, and 10 bases separated the two germline ends. Germline V gene sequence: CDR1 SGHDT, CDR2 YYEEEE. The CDR3 extends over 15 amino acids. CDR3 sequence (DNA): TGTGCCAGCAGCTTGGCAGGGGACGGCTACAATGAGCAGTTCTTC. It codes for CASSLAGDGYNEQFF.

The CDR3 spells CASNNRGGDTQYF. Here the CDR3 DNA reads TGTGCCAGCAACAACAGGGGGGGAGATACGCAGTATTTT. The chain recombines TRBV11-2 with TRBJ2-3; a weak D match, TRBD1 (8 bases). The CDR3 has 13 amino acids. The ends were cut back, 7 bases at V and 5 bases at J, with 13 bases in the middle. Germline CDR1 SGHAT, CDR2 FQNNGV.

V usage is TRBV28 and J usage is TRBJ2-7, with D perhaps TRBD1 or TRBD2 (6 bases each). The V and J ends lost 8 bases and 6 bases respectively, with 20 bases between them. CDR1 and CDR2 from the germline V gene are MDHEN and SYDVKM. CDR3 size: 14 residues. The CDR3 loop reads CASAPEGVGREQYF. The CDR3 DNA reads as TGTGCCAGCGCGCCGGAGGGGGTAGGACGCGAGCAGTACTTC.

This clone was seen only once. The chain combines TRBV2 with TRBJ1-2; TRBD1 aligns across 11 bases. The germline V gene encodes CDR1 SNHLY and CDR2 FYNNEI. The ends lost 6 bases at V and 5 bases at J; junction bases unmatched: 8. The CDR3 has 15 residues. Written as DNA, the CDR3 is TGTGCCAGCAGCTTAGGACAGGGGGCTGGGTATGGCTACACCTTC. This translates into CASSLGQGAGYGYTF.

V gene TRBV28 combines with J gene TRBJ1-1; no clear D. The CDR3 spans 13 residues. Germline V gene data show CDR1 as MDHEN and CDR2 as SYDVKM. Trimming took 6 bases from V and 2 from J, leaving 10 bases between them. The CDR3 loop is CASRSSENTEAFF. Written as DNA, the CDR3 is TGTGCCAGCAGATCAAGTGAAAACACTGAAGCTTTCTTT.

The V gene is TRBV12-3 or TRBV12-4, the J gene TRBJ1-2; D remains unclear. The CDR3 extends over 12 amino acids. V lost 7 bases and J lost 8, with 14 bases in between. The CDR3 DNA follows: TGTGCCAGCACCTATATAGCGTTCGGCTACACCTTC. It encodes CASTYIAFGYTF.

This chain links TRBV19 with TRBJ1-1, with D possibly TRBD1 on 5 matching bases. Germline lookup yields CDR1 LNHDA and CDR2 SQIVND (reference sequence). With 3 bases removed from V and 6 bases from J, the gap between germline ends came to 14 bases. The CDR3 runs to 14 residues. The CDR3 is CASSIGRVGPEAFF. The CDR3, as DNA: TGTGCCAGTAGTATCGGCAGGGTGGGCCCTGAAGCTTTCTTT.

The V and J genes are TRBV3-1 (or the pseudogene TRBV3-2) and TRBJ1-5; D is perhaps TRBD1 (6 bases). Trimming left V 3 bases short and J 6 bases short, with 12 bases between. The CDR3 extends over 14 amino acids. Germline V gene data show CDR1 as LGHDT and CDR2 as YNNKEL (reference sequence). The CDR3 DNA reads TGTGCCAGCAGCCACGCGGACAGAACTCAGCCCCAGCATTTT. Translated: CASSHADRTQPQHF.